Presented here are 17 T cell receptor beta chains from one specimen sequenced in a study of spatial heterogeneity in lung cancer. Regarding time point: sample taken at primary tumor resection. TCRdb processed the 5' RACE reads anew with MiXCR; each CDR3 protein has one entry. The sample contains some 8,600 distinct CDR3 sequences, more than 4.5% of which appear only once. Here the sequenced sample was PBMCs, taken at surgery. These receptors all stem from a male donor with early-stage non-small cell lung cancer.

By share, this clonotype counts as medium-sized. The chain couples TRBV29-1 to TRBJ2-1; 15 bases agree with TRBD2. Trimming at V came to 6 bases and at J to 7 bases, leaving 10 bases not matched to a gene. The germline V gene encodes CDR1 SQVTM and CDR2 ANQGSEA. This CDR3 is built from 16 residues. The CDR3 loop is CSVYGLAGGRRNEQFF. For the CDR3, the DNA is TGCAGCGTGTATGGACTAGCGGGGGGGCGTAGGAATGAGCAGTTCTTC.

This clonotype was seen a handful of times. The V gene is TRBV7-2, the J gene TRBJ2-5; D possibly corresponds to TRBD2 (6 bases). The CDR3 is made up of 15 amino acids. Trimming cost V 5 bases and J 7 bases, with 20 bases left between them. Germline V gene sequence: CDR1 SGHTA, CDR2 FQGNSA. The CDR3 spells CASSQRVGAGVTQYF. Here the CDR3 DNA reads TGTGCCAGCAGCCAGCGGGTCGGAGCCGGGGTGACCCAGTACTTC.

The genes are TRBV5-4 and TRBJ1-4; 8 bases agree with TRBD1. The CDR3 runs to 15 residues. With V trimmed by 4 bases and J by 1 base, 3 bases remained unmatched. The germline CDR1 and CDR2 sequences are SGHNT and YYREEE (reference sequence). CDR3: CASSIGQGTNEKLFF. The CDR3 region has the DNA TGTGCCAGCAGCATCGGACAGGGAACTAATGAAAAACTGTTTTTT.

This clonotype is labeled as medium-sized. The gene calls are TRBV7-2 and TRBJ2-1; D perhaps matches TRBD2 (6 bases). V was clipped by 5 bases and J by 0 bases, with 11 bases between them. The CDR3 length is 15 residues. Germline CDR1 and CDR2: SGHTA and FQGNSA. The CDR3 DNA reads TGTGCCAGCAGCCGGGGGTCTTTCTCCTACAATGAGCAGTTCTTC. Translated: CASSRGSFSYNEQFF.

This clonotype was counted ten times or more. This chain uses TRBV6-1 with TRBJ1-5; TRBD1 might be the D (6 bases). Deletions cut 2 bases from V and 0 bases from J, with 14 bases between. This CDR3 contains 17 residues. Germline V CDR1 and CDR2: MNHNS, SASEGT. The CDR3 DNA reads TGTGCCAGCAGTGAATTAAGGACAGTGAATAGCAATCAGCCCCAGCATTTT. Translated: CASSELRTVNSNQPQHF.

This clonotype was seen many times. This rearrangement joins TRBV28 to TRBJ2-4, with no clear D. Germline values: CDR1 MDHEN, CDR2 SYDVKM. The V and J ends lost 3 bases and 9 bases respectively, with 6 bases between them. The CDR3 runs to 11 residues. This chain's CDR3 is CASSLKIIQYF. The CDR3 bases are TGTGCCAGCAGTTTGAAGATCATTCAGTACTTC. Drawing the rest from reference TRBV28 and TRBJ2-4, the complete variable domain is DVKVTQSSRYLVKRTGEKVFLECVQDMDHENMFWYRQDPGLGLRLIYFSYDVKMKEKGDIPEGYSVSREKKERFSLILESASTNQTSMYLCASSLKIIQYFGAGTRLSVL.

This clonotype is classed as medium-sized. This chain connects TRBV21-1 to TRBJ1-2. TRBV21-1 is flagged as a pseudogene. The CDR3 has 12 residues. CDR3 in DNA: TGTGCCAGCAGCAGGACAACGGGGGAGGTAGCCTTC. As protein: CASSRTTGEVAF.

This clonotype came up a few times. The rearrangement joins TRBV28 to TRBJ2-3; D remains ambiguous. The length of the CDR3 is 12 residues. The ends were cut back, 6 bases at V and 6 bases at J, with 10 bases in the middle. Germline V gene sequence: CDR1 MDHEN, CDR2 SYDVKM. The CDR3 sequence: CASRRLMDTQYF. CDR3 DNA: TGTGCCAGCAGACGCCTGATGGATACGCAGTATTTT.

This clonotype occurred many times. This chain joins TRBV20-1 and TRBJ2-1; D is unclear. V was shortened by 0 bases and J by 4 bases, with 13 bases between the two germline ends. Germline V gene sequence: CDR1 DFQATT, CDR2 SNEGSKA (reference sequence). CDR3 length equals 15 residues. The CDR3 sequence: CSAREGRTIYNEQFF. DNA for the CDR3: TGCAGTGCTAGAGAGGGTCGAACAATTTACAATGAGCAGTTCTTC.

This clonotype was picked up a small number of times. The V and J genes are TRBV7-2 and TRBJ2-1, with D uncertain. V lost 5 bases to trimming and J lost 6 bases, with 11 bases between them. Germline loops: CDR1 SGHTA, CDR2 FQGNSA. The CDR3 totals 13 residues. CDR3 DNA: TGTGCCAGCAGCCCCGCGGCCGGCAATGAGCAGTTCTTC. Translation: CASSPAAGNEQFF.

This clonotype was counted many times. The CDR3, as DNA: TGTGCCAGCAGCCCTAATTTAGTGGAGACCCAGTACTTC. Its translation is CASSPNLVETQYF. V and J are TRBV7-2 and TRBJ2-5; D ambiguous. Germline loops: CDR1 SGHTA, CDR2 FQGNSA. This CDR3 has 13 residues. The V end was cut by 5 bases, the J end by 5 bases, with 12 bases between.

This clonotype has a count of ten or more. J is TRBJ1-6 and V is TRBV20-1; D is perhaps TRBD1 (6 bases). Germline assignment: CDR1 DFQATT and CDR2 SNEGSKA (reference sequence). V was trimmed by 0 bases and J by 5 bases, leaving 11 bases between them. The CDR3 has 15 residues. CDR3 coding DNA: TGCAGTGCTAGAGATATAAGGGGGGATAATTCACCCCTCCACTTT. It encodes CSARDIRGDNSPLHF.

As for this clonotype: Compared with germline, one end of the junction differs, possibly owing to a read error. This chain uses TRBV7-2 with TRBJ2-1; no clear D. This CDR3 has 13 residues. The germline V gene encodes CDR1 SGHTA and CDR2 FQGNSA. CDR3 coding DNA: TGTGCCAGCAGCTTTGGATCCTGCAATGAGCAGTTCTTC. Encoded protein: CASSFGSCNEQFF. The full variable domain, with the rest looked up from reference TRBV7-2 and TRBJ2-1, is GAGVSQSPSNKVTEKGKDVELRCDPISGHTALYWYRQSLGQGLEFLIYFQGNSAPDKSGLPSDRFSAERTGGSVSTLTIQRTQQEDSAVYLCASSFGSCNEQFFGPGTRLTVL.

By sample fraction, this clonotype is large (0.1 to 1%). CDR3 in DNA: TGTGCCAGCAGCCAAGATCAAGGGCAGGGGCCAGATACGCAGTATTTT. Its protein product is CASSQDQGQGPDTQYF. This rearrangement joins TRBV4-2 to TRBJ2-3, with D perhaps TRBD1 (6 bases). The CDR3 covers 16 residues. Per germline, CDR1 LGHNA and CDR2 YNFKEQ. With 0 bases removed from V and 4 bases from J, the gap between germline ends came to 14 bases.

The CDR3 nucleotides read TGTGCCAGCAGTTATGACCACCAAGAGACCCAGTACTTC. Protein product: CASSYDHQETQYF. The chain joins TRBV6-5 to TRBJ2-5; no reliable D call. This CDR3 comprises 13 residues. Germline CDR1 MNHEY, CDR2 SVGAGI. Deletions cut 3 bases from V and 0 bases from J, with 5 bases between.

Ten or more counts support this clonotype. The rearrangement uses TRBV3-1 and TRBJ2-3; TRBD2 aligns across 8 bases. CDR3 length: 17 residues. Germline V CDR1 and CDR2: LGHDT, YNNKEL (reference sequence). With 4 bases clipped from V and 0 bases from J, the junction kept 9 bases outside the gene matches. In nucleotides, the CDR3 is TGTGCCAGCAGCCGGAAATGGACTAGCATTAGCACAGATACGCAGTATTTT. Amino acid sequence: CASSRKWTSISTDTQYF.

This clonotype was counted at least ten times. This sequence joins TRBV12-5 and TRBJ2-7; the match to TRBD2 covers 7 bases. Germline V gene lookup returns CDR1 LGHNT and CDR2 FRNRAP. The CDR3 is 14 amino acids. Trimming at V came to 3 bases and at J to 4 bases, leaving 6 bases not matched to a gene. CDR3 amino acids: CASGLSGNQYEQYF. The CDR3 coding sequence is TGTGCTAGTGGTTTAAGCGGGAATCAGTACGAGCAGTACTTC. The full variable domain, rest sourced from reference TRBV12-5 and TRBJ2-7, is DARVTQTPRHKVTEMGQEVTMRCQPILGHNTVFWYRQTMMQGLELLAYFRNRAPLDDSGMPKDRFSAEMPDATLATLKIQPSEPRDSAVYFCASGLSGNQYEQYFGPGTRLTVT.